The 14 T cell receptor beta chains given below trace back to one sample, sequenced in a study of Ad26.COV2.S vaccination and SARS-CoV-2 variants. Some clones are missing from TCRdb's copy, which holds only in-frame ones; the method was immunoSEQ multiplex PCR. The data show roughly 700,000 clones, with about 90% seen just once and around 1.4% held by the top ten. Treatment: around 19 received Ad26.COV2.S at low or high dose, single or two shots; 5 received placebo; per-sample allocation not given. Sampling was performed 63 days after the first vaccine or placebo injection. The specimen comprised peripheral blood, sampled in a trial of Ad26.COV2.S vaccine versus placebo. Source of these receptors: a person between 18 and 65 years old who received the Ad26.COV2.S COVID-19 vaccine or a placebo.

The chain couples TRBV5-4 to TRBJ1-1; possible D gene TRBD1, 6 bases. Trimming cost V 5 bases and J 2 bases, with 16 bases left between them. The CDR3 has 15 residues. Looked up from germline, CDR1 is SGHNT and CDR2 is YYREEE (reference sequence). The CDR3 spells CASRNPGGANTEAFF. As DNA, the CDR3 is TGTGCCAGCAGGAACCCGGGGGGGGCTAACACTGAAGCTTTCTTT.

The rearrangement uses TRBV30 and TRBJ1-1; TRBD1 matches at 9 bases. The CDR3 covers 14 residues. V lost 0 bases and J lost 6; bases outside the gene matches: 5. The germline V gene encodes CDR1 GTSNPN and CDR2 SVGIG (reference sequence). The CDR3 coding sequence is TGTGCCTGGAGTGTCGGGACAGGGTTCTCTGAAGCTTTCTTT. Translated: CAWSVGTGFSEAFF. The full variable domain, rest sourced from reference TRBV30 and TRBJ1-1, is SQTIHQWPATLVQPVGSPLSLECTVEGTSNPNLYWYRQAAGRGLQLLFYSVGIGQISSEVPQNLSASRPQDRQFILSSKKLLLSDSGFYLCAWSVGTGFSEAFFGQGTRLTVV.

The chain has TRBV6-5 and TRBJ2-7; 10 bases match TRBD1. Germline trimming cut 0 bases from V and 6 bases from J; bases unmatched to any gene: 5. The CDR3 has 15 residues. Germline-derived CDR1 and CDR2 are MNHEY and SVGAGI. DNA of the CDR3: TGTGCCAGCAGTTACTCGAGGACAGGGGGAAGCGAGCAGTACTTC. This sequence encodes CASSYSRTGGSEQYF.

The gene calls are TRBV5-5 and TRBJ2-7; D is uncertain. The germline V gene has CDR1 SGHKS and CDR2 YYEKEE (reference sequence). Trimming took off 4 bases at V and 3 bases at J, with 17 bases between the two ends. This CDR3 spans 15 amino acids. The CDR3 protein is CASSGPTTSLYEQYF. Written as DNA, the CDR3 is TGTGCCAGCAGCGGACCGACGACGAGCCTCTACGAGCAGTACTTC. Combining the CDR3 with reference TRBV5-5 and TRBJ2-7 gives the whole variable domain DAGVTQSPTHLIKTRGQQVTLRCSPISGHKSVSWYQQVLGQGPQFIFQYYEKEERGRGNFPDRFSARQFPNYSSELNVNALLLGDSALYLCASSGPTTSLYEQYFGPGTRLTVT.

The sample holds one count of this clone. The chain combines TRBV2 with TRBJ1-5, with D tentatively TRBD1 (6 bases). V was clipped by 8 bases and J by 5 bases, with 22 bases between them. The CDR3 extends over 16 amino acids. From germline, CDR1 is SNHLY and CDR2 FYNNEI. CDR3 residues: CASCRDNVGRHQPQHF. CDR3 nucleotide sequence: TGTGCCAGCTGCCGGGACAATGTGGGTCGTCATCAGCCCCAGCATTTT. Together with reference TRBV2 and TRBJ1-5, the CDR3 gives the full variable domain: EPEVTQTPSHQVTQMGQEVILRCVPISNHLYFYWYRQILGQKVEFLVSFYNNEISEKSEIFDDQFSVERPDGSNFTLKIRSTKLEDSAMYFCASCRDNVGRHQPQHFGDGTRLSIL.

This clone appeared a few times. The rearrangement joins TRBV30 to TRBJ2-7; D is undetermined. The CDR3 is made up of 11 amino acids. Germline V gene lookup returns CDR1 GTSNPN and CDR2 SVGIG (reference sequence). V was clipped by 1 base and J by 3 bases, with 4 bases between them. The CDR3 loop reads CAWSGSYEQYF. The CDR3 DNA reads TGTGCCTGGAGTGGCAGCTACGAGCAGTACTTC.

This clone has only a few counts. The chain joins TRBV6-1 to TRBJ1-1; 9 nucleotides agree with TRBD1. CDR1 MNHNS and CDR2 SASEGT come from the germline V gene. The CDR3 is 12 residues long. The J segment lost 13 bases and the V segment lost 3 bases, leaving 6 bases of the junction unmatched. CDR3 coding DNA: TGTGCCAGCAGTGAGACAGGGGGTTTGGTTTTCTTT. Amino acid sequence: CASSETGGLVFF.

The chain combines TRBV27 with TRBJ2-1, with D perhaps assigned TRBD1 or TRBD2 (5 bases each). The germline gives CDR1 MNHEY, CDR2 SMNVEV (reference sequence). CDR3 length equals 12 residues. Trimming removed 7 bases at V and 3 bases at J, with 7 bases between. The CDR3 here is CASTGRYNEQFF. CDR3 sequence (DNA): TGTGCCAGCACGGGGCGCTACAATGAGCAGTTCTTC.

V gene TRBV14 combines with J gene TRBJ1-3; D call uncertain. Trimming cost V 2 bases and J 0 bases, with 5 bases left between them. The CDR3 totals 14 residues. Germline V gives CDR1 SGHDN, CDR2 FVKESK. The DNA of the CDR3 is TGTGCCAGCAGCCAACAAAGCTCTGGAAACACCATATATTTT. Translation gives CASSQQSSGNTIYF.

The CDR3 sequence is CASRGTSGELFF. The CDR3 DNA is TGTGCCAGCAGGGGGACTAGCGGGGAGCTGTTTTTT. J is TRBJ2-2 and V is TRBV7-9, with 8 bases that match TRBD2. This CDR3 contains 12 residues. The V segment lost 6 bases and the J segment 7 bases; nucleotides outside the gene matches: 1. In germline, CDR1 is SEHNR, CDR2 FQNEAQ (reference sequence).

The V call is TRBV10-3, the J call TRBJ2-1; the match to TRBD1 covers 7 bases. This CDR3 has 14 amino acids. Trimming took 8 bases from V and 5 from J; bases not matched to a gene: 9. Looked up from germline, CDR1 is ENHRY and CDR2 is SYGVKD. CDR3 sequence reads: CAIGPGQGDNEQFF. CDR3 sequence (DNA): TGTGCCATCGGCCCTGGGCAGGGGGACAATGAGCAGTTCTTC.

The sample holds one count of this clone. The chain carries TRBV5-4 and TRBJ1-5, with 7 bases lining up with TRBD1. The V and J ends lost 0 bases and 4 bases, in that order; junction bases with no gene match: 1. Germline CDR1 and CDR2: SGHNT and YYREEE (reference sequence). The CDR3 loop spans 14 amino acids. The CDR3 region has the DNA TGTGCCAGCAGCTTGGAGGGACAGAATCAGCCCCAGCATTTT. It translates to CASSLEGQNQPQHF.

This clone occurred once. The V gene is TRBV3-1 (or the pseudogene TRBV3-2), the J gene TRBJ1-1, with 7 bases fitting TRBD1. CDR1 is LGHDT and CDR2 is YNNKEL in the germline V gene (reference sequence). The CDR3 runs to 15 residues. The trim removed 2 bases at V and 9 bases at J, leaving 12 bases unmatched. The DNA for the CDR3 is TGTGCCAGCAGCCAATGGGAGGGTCAGGGGGAAAAAGCTTTCTTT. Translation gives CASSQWEGQGEKAFF.

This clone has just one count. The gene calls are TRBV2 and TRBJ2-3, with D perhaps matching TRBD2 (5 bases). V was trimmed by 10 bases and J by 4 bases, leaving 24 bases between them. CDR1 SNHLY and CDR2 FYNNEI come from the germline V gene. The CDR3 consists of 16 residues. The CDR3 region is CATQSRGGLGSDTQYF. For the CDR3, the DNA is TGTGCCACCCAGTCCCGGGGTGGCCTGGGCTCAGATACGCAGTATTTT.